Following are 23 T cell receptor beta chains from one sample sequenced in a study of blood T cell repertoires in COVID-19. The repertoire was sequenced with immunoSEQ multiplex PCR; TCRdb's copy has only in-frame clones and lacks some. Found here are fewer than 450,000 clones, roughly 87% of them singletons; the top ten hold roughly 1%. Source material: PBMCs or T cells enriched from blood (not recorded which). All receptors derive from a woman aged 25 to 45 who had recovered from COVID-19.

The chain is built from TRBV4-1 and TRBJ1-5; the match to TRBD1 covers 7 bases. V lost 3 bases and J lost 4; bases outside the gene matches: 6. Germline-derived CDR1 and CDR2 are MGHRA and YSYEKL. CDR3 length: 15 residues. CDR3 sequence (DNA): TGCGCCAGCAGCCAGGAGGGGGCCCGAAATCAGCCCCAGCATTTT. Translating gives CASSQEGARNQPQHF.

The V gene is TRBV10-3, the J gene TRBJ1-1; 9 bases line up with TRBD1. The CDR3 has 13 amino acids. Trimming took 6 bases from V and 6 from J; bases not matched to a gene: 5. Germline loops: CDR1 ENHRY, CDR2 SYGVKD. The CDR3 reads CAIRQGARAEAFF. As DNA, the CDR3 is TGTGCCATCAGACAGGGGGCGCGTGCTGAAGCTTTCTTT.

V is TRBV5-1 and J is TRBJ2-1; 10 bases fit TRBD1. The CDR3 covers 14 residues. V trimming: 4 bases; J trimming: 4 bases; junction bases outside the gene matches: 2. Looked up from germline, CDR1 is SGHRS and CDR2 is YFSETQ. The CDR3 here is CASSQDRGYNEQFF. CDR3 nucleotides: TGCGCCAGCAGCCAGGACAGGGGGTACAATGAGCAGTTCTTC.

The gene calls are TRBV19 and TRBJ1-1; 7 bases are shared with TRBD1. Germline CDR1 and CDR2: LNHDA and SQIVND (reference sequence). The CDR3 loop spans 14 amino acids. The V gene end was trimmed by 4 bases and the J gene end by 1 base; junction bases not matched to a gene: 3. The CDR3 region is CASSTGGKNTEAFF. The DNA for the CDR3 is TGTGCCAGTAGTACAGGGGGGAAGAACACTGAAGCTTTCTTT.

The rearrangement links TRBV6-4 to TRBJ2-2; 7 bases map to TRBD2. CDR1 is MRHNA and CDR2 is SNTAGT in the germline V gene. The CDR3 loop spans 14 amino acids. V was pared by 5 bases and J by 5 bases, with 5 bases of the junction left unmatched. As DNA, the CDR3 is TGTGCCAGCAGTCCGAGCGGGGCTACCGGGGAGCTGTTTTTT. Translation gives CASSPSGATGELFF.

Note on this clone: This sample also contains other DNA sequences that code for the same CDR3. CDR3 sequence reads: CASSLGDRGSYGYTF. CDR3 bases: TGTGCCAGCAGCCTAGGGGACAGGGGTTCCTACGGCTACACCTTC. The V call is TRBV7-9, the J call TRBJ1-2, with TRBD1 identical over 10 bases. V lost 5 bases to trimming and J lost 8 bases; unmatched junction nucleotides: 11. The CDR3 covers 15 residues. Germline lookup yields CDR1 SEHNR and CDR2 FQNEAQ (reference sequence).

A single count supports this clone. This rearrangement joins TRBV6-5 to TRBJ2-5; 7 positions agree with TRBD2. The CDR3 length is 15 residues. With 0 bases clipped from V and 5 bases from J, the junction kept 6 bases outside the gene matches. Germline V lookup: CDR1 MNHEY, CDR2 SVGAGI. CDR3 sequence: CASSYSGGEGETQYF. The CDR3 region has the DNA TGTGCCAGCAGTTACTCAGGAGGGGAGGGGGAGACCCAGTACTTC.

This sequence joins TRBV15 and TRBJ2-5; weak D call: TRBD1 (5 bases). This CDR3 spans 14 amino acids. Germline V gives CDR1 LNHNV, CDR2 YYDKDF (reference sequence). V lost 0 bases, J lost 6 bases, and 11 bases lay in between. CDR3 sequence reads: CATSRDRQGKTQYF. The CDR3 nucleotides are TGTGCCACCAGCAGAGATCGCCAGGGCAAGACCCAGTACTTC.

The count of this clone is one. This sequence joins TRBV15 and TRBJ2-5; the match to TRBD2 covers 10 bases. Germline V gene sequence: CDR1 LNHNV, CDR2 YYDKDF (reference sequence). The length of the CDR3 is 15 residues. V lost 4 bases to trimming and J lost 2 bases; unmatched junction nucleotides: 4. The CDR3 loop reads CATSKGLAAQETQYF. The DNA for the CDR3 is TGTGCCACCAGCAAAGGACTAGCGGCACAAGAGACCCAGTACTTC.

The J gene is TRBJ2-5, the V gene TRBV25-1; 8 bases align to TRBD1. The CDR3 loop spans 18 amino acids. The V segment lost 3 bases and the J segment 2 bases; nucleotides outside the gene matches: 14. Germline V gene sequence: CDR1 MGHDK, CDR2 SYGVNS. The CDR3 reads CASSDLKAGTGPQETQYF. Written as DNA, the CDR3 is TGTGCCAGCAGTGACCTAAAGGCGGGGACAGGACCTCAAGAGACCCAGTACTTC.

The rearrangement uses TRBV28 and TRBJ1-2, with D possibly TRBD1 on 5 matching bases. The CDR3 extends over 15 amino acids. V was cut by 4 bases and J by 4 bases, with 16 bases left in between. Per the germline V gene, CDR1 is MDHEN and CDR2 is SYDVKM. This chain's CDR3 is CASSWGSGVSYGYTF. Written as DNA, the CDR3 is TGTGCCAGCAGTTGGGGCAGTGGGGTTAGCTATGGCTACACCTTC.

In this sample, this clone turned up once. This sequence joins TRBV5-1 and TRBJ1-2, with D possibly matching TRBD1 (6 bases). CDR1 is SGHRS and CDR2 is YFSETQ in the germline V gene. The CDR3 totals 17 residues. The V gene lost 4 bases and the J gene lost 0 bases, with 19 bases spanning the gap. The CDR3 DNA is TGCGCCAGCAGCGACACGACAGGCTACGAAGCTAACTATGGCTACACCTTC. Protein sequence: CASSDTTGYEANYGYTF.

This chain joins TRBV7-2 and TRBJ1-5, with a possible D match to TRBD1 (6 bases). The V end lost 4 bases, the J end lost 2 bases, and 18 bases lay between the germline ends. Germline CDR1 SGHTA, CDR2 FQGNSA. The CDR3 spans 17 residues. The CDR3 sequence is CASSSVHRAGRNQPQHF. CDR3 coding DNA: TGTGCCAGCAGCTCCGTTCACAGGGCTGGGCGCAATCAGCCCCAGCATTTT.

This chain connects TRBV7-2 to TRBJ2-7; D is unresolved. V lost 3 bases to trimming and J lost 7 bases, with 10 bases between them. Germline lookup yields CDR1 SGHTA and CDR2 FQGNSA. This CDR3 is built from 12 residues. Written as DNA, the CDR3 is TGTGCCAGCAGCTTTTCTACGTGGGAGCAGTACTTC. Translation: CASSFSTWEQYF.

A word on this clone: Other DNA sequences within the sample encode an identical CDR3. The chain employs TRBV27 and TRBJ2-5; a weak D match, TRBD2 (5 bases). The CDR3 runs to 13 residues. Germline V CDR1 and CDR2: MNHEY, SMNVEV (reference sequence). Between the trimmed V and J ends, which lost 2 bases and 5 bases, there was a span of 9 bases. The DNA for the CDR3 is TGTGCCAGCAGTTTAAATCGAGGGGAGACCCAGTACTTC. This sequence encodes CASSLNRGETQYF.

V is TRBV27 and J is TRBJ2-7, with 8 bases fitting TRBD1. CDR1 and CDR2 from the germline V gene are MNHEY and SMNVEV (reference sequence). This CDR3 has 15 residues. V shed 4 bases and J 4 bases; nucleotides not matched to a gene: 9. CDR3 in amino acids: CASSSPARGLYEQYF. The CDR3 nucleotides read TGTGCCAGCAGTTCACCGGCCAGGGGGCTATACGAGCAGTACTTC.

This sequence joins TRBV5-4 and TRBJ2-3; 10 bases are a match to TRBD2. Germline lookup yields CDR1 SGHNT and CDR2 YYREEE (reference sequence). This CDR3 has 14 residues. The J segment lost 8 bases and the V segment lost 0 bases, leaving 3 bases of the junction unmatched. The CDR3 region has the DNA TGTGCCAGCAGCTTGGAGCGGGGGGGGGCTACGCAGTATTTT. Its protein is CASSLERGGATQYF.

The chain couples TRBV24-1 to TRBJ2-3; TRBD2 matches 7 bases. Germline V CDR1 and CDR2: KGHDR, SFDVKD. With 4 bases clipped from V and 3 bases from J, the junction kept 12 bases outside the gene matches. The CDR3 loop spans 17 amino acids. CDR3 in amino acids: CATSESRAGLTTDTQYF. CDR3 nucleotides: TGTGCCACCAGTGAATCCCGAGCGGGGCTGACTACAGATACGCAGTATTTT.

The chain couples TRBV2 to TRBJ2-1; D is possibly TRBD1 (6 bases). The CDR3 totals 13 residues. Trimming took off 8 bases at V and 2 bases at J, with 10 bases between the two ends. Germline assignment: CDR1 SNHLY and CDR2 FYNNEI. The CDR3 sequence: CASSRGTYNEQFF. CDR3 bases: TGTGCCAGCTCCAGGGGTACCTACAATGAGCAGTTCTTC.

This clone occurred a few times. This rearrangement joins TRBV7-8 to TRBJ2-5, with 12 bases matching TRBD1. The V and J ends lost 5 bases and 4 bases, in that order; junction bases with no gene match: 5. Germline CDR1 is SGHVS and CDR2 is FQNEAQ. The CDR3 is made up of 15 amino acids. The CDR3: CASSRDRGLGETQYF. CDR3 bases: TGTGCCAGCAGCAGGGACAGGGGGCTCGGAGAGACCCAGTACTTC.

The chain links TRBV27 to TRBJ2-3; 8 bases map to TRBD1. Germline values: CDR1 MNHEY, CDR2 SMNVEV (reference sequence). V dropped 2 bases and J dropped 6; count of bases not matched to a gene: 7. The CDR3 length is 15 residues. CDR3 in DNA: TGTGCCAGCAGTTTAACAGGGGGGCCAGGGGATACGCAGTATTTT. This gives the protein CASSLTGGPGDTQYF.

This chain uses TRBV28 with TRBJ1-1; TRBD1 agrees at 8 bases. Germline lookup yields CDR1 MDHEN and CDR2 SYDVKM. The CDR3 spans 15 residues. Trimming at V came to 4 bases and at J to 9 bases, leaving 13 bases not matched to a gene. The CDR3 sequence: CASSYSGTGGSQAFF. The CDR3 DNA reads TGTGCCAGCAGTTATTCCGGGACAGGAGGCTCTCAAGCTTTCTTT.

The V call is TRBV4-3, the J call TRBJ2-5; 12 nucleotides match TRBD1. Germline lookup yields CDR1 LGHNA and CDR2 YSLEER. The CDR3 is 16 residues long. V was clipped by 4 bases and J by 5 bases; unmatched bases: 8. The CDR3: CASSPTGTGGMETQYF. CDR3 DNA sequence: TGCGCCAGCAGCCCGACCGGGACAGGGGGCATGGAGACCCAGTACTTC.